The source of this T cell receptor beta chain is a study of beta chain features in type 1 diabetes. Study-level background: Examination spanned 100 million to 120 million sorted cells from all samples. Points from the study as a whole: Cells expressing TCR highly could be over-represented by cDNA sequencing. Naive, central memory and Treg TCRB repertoires appeared more alike in patients than in healthy donors.

It was one heparinised blood draw, averaging about 0.12 L, that each donor gave. The whole isolated RNA underwent reverse transcription, so sequencing captured expressed TCRB transcripts. Here immunoSEQ multiplex PCR was the method, and the copy in TCRdb shows in-frame clones only, minus some. Among hundreds of thousands of clones listed, 15% to 18% were seen once. In this sample, this clone turned up a few times. The antigen remains unidentified. Sequencing input: naive CD4+ T cells from blood. This sequence originates from a man younger than 35 in good health.

The DNA of the CDR3 is TGTGCCAGCACCCCCCAGGGGCGGGAGACCCAGTACTTC. Its translation: CASTPQGRETQYF. The chain joins TRBV7-2 to TRBJ2-5, with a weak D call TRBD1 (6 bases). Per germline, CDR1 SGHTA and CDR2 FQGNSA. V was shortened by 7 bases and J by 5 bases, with 14 bases between the two germline ends. The CDR3 is made up of 13 amino acids.